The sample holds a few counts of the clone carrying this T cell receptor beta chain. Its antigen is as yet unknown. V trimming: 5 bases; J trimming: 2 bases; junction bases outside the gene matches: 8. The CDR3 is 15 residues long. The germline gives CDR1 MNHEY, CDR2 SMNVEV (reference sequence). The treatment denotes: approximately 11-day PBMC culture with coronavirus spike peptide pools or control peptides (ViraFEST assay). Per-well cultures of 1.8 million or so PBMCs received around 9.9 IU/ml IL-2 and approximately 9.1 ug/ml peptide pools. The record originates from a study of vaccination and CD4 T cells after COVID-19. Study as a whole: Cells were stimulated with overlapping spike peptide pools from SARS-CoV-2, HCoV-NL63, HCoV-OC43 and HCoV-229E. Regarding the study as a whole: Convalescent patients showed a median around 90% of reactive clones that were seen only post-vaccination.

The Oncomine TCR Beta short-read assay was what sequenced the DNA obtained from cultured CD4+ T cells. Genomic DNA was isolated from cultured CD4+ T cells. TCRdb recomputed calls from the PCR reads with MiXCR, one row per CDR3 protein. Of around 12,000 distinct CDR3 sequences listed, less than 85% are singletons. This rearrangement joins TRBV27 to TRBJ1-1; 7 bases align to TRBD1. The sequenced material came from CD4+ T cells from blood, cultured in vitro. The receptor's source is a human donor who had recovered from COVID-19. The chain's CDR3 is CASSPFGQVNTEAFF. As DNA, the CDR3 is TGTGCCAGCAGTCCCTTCGGACAGGTTAACACTGAAGCTTTCTTT.